Below, 25 T cell receptor beta chains from the same sample are listed, as sequenced in a study of blood T cell repertoires in COVID-19. Using immunoSEQ multiplex PCR, the repertoire was profiled, and TCRdb retains in-frame clones only, with some absent. This table has about 140,000 clones, 65% to 90% appearing once. Input material: peripheral blood. The receptors come from a man aged 45-65 years with acute or convalescent COVID-19.

This chain connects TRBV7-3 to TRBJ1-1, with 7 nucleotides matching TRBD1. Trimming at V came to 2 bases and at J to 11 bases, leaving 11 bases not matched to a gene. This CDR3 spans 14 amino acids. In germline, CDR1 is SGHTA, CDR2 FQGTGA. The CDR3 DNA follows: TGTGCCAGCAGCTTAGGAGGGACAGCCAGTGGGGCTTTCTTT. It is translated as CASSLGGTASGAFF.

The chain carries TRBV5-6 and TRBJ2-6, with D possibly TRBD1 on 5 matching bases. The V gene lost 4 bases and the J gene lost 0 bases, with 11 bases spanning the gap. The CDR3 length is 16 residues. Germline CDR1 reads SGHDT; CDR2 reads YYEEEE. CDR3 DNA sequence: TGTGCCAGCAGCACAGGACAAAGCTCTGGGGCCAACGTCCTGACTTTC. It specifies CASSTGQSSGANVLTF.

This sequence joins TRBV28 and TRBJ2-7; 8 bases map to TRBD1. Per germline, CDR1 MDHEN and CDR2 SYDVKM. Trimming at V came to 4 bases and at J to 6 bases, leaving 8 bases not matched to a gene. The CDR3 totals 14 residues. The CDR3 protein is CASSSGQAPGEQYF. CDR3 in DNA: TGTGCCAGCAGTTCGGGACAGGCCCCTGGCGAGCAGTACTTC.

The J gene is TRBJ2-5, the V gene TRBV7-8; TRBD2 matches at 9 bases. The J segment lost 3 bases and the V segment lost 2 bases, leaving 10 bases of the junction unmatched. This CDR3 is built from 17 residues. Germline CDR1 SGHVS, CDR2 FQNEAQ. The CDR3 DNA reads as TGTGCCAGCAGCTTAAAGCGGGGGGTTCCCGTAAAAGAGACCCAGTACTTC. It translates to CASSLKRGVPVKETQYF.

CDR3 amino acids: CASSLAGGPINEQFF. In DNA, the CDR3 is TGTGCCAGCAGTTTAGCGGGAGGGCCGATCAATGAGCAGTTCTTC. The rearrangement uses TRBV28 and TRBJ2-1; 9 bases line up with TRBD2. The CDR3 totals 15 residues. In germline, CDR1 is MDHEN, CDR2 SYDVKM. With V trimmed by 2 bases and J by 6 bases, 5 bases remained unmatched.

The chain uses TRBV18 and TRBJ1-1; TRBD1 aligns across 8 bases. With 5 bases clipped from V and 5 bases from J, the junction kept 7 bases outside the gene matches. CDR3 size: 14 residues. CDR1 KGHSH and CDR2 LQKENI come from the germline V gene. CDR3 nucleotide sequence: TGTGCCAGCTCATCTGACAGGGGTGAGACTGAAGCTTTCTTT. It translates to CASSSDRGETEAFF.

J is TRBJ2-2 and V is TRBV7-6, with D unclear. Germline V gene data show CDR1 as SGHVS and CDR2 as FNYEAQ. The V and J ends lost 1 base and 4 bases respectively, with 4 bases between them. This CDR3 comprises 13 residues. The CDR3 region is CASSLVATGELFF. In DNA form, the CDR3 reads TGTGCCAGCAGCTTAGTAGCCACCGGGGAGCTGTTTTTT. Drawing the rest from reference TRBV7-6 and TRBJ2-2, the complete variable domain is GAGVSQSPRYKVTKRGQDVALRCDPISGHVSLYWYRQALGQGPEFLTYFNYEAQQDKSGLPNDRFSAERPEGSISTLTIQRTEQRDSAMYRCASSLVATGELFFGEGSRLTVL.

The sample holds a few counts of this clone. This chain links TRBV11-3 with TRBJ2-7; D perhaps matches TRBD1 (6 bases). Germline V lookup: CDR1 SGHNT, CDR2 YENEEA. CDR3 length: 14 amino acids. Between the trimmed V and J ends, which lost 3 bases and 3 bases, there was a span of 12 bases. Here the CDR3 reads CASSFGSGDYEQYF. Written as DNA, the CDR3 is TGTGCCAGCAGCTTTGGTTCAGGGGACTACGAGCAGTACTTC.

DNA for the CDR3: TGTGCCAGTAGTATAGTTCAGGGCTCCTACGAGCAGTACTTC. It encodes CASSIVQGSYEQYF. This rearrangement joins TRBV19 to TRBJ2-7; possibly TRBD1 for D (5 bases). Deletions cut 1 base from V and 0 bases from J, with 7 bases between. CDR1 is LNHDA and CDR2 is SQIVND in the germline V gene (reference sequence). This CDR3 has 14 residues.

The rearrangement joins TRBV2 to TRBJ2-2, with 10 bases lining up with TRBD1. Unmatched junction bases numbered 21, after V lost 2 bases and J lost 6 bases. The CDR3 is 21 residues long. In germline, CDR1 is SNHLY, CDR2 FYNNEI. Written as DNA, the CDR3 is TGTGCCAGCAGTGAACCGACAGGGGGCGAGGTCGTTAGGCCTTTGGCCGGGGAGCTGTTTTTT. It encodes CASSEPTGGEVVRPLAGELFF.

V is TRBV7-2 and J is TRBJ2-7; 7 bases line up with TRBD1. After removal of 5 bases from V and 2 bases from J, the junction contained 9 bases not matched to a gene. This CDR3 has 15 amino acids. Looked up from germline, CDR1 is SGHTA and CDR2 is FQGNSA. The DNA of the CDR3 is TGTGCCAGCAGCGGGCACGACAGGGCAGCCTACGAGCAGTACTTC. The encoded protein is CASSGHDRAAYEQYF.

V and J are TRBV11-1 and TRBJ2-1, with 12 bases matching TRBD2. In germline, CDR1 is SGHAT, CDR2 FQDESV (reference sequence). This CDR3 has 15 residues. The junction had 7 bases not matched to a gene; V was cut back by 7 bases and J by 6 bases. CDR3 sequence: CASTPSGRAGNEQFF. CDR3 bases: TGTGCCAGCACGCCTAGCGGGAGGGCCGGCAATGAGCAGTTCTTC. Full variable domain (outside the CDR3, taken from reference TRBV11-1 and TRBJ2-1): EAEVAQSPRYKITEKSQAVAFWCDPISGHATLYWYRQILGQGPELLVQFQDESVVDDSQLPKDRFSAERLKGVDSTLKIQPAELGDSAMYLCASTPSGRAGNEQFFGPGTRLTVL.

The CDR3 coding sequence is TGTGCCAGCAGTTTAGGACAGTATCAGCCCCAGCATTTT. This sequence encodes CASSLGQYQPQHF. The V and J genes are TRBV12-3 or TRBV12-4 and TRBJ1-5; D might be TRBD1 (5 bases). The V gene lost 1 base and the J gene lost 5 bases, with 6 bases spanning the gap. This CDR3 spans 13 amino acids.

V usage is TRBV19 and J usage is TRBJ2-7; D perhaps matches TRBD1 (6 bases). The length of the CDR3 is 13 residues. V lost 3 bases and J lost 1, with 7 bases in between. Germline V gives CDR1 LNHDA, CDR2 SQIVND (reference sequence). The DNA of the CDR3 is TGTGCCAGTAGTATTCAGGGGTCCTACGAGCAGTACTTC. Translation: CASSIQGSYEQYF.

About this clone: This sample also contains other DNA sequences that code for the same CDR3. The chain couples TRBV24-1 to TRBJ1-5, with 7 bases that match TRBD1. From germline, CDR1 is KGHDR and CDR2 SFDVKD. Trimming at V came to 3 bases and at J to 2 bases, leaving 3 bases not matched to a gene. The CDR3 extends over 15 amino acids. In DNA form, the CDR3 reads TGTGCCACCAGTGATCCTACAGGGGGCAATCAGCCCCAGCATTTT. Protein: CATSDPTGGNQPQHF.

This chain connects TRBV20-1 to TRBJ1-2, with TRBD1 matching 9 bases. Germline V lookup: CDR1 DFQATT, CDR2 SNEGSKA (reference sequence). With 3 bases clipped from V and 7 bases from J, the junction kept 15 bases outside the gene matches. This CDR3 spans 16 amino acids. The DNA of the CDR3 is TGCAGTGCTAGTGGGGACAGGGCCGTTATTATGGGTGGCTACACCTTC. Protein sequence: CSASGDRAVIMGGYTF.

This clone was counted a few times. The V gene is TRBV6-2 or TRBV6-3, the J gene TRBJ2-2, with a tentative D call TRBD2 (5 bases). Germline lookup yields CDR1 MNHEY and CDR2 SVGEGT. Trimming pared 5 bases from V and 3 bases from J, leaving 13 bases between. The CDR3 contains 15 residues. CDR3 region: CASSSGATHTGELFF. The DNA of the CDR3 is TGTGCCAGCAGTAGCGGAGCCACCCACACCGGGGAGCTGTTTTTT.

The chain employs TRBV9 and TRBJ1-2; D is perhaps TRBD1 (6 bases). Trimming stripped 4 bases from V and 2 bases from J, with 18 bases between. The CDR3 extends over 16 amino acids. Germline CDR1 reads SGDLS; CDR2 reads YYNGEE. CDR3 sequence: CASSPSSGTTNYGYTF. The CDR3 coding sequence is TGTGCCAGCAGCCCCAGCTCCGGGACAACAAACTATGGCTACACCTTC.

This clone was recorded only once. The V gene is TRBV18, the J gene TRBJ2-7, with TRBD1 matching over 10 bases. Looked up from germline, CDR1 is KGHSH and CDR2 is LQKENI. Germline trimming cut 2 bases from V and 8 bases from J; bases unmatched to any gene: 12. This CDR3 is built from 16 residues. CDR3 loop: CASSPIDGQGVVQQYF. In DNA, the CDR3 is TGTGCCAGCTCACCAATTGACGGACAGGGGGTCGTGCAGCAGTACTTC.

The chain has TRBV19 and TRBJ1-5; the match to TRBD1 covers 11 bases. The V segment lost 1 base and the J segment 6 bases; nucleotides outside the gene matches: 5. This CDR3 has 16 amino acids. The V gene's germline CDR1 is LNHDA and CDR2 SQIVND (reference sequence). CDR3 nucleotide sequence: TGTGCCAGTAGTATAGTAGGGACAGGGGGATTTCAGCCCCAGCATTTT. This sequence encodes CASSIVGTGGFQPQHF. Complete variable domain (other parts from reference TRBV19 and TRBJ1-5): DGGITQSPKYLFRKEGQNVTLSCEQNLNHDAMYWYRQDPGQGLRLIYYSQIVNDFQKGDIAEGYSVSREKKESFPLTVTSAQKNPTAFYLCASSIVGTGGFQPQHFGDGTRLSIL.

This rearrangement joins TRBV5-1 to TRBJ1-6; 9 bases are shared with TRBD1. V gave up 4 bases and J gave up 10 bases; unmatched junction bases: 6. CDR3 size: 14 residues. Germline V lookup: CDR1 SGHRS, CDR2 YFSETQ. The CDR3 DNA reads as TGCGCCAGCAGCCAAGGGACAGGGAAATCACCCCTCCACTTT. This translates into CASSQGTGKSPLHF.

V is TRBV27 and J is TRBJ1-2, with 8 bases fitting TRBD1. The CDR3 sequence is 17 residues long. V lost 5 bases, J lost 4 bases, and 15 bases stayed unmatched. The germline V gene has CDR1 MNHEY and CDR2 SMNVEV (reference sequence). CDR3 nucleotide sequence: TGTGCCAGCAGTCCCGGGACAGGTCCCTCGAGTGGCTATGGCTACACCTTC. Translating it yields CASSPGTGPSSGYGYTF.

This chain joins TRBV11-2 and TRBJ2-2; 13 positions agree with TRBD2. The CDR3 is 19 residues long. Looked up from germline, CDR1 is SGHAT and CDR2 is FQNNGV. V lost 2 bases and J lost 0; bases outside the gene matches: 6. The CDR3 region is CASSLPPGLAGSNTGELFF. The CDR3, as DNA: TGTGCCAGCAGCTTACCCCCGGGACTAGCGGGATCGAACACCGGGGAGCTGTTTTTT.

This clone was seen only a few times. V gene TRBV2 combines with J gene TRBJ1-4; D gene ambiguous. The V gene lost 6 bases and the J gene lost 8 bases, with 13 bases spanning the gap. The length of the CDR3 is 13 residues. Germline values: CDR1 SNHLY, CDR2 FYNNEI. The CDR3: CASSVGPGEKLFF. CDR3 DNA sequence: TGTGCCAGCAGCGTTGGACCGGGGGAAAAACTGTTTTTT.

The rearrangement links TRBV4-2 to TRBJ2-5, with a possible D match to TRBD2 (7 bases). The ends were cut back, 4 bases at V and 2 bases at J, with 17 bases in the middle. The CDR3 totals 16 residues. Germline loops: CDR1 LGHNA, CDR2 YNFKEQ. CDR3 bases: TGTGCCAGCAGCCCATTGAGGGGAGGGGGTCAAGAGACCCAGTACTTC. Translation gives CASSPLRGGGQETQYF.